Below are 27 T cell receptor beta chains sequenced from a single sample in a study of cytomegalovirus exposure and HLA in healthy donors. Vbeta (60) and Jbeta (13) primers were used in the PCR. TCRdb's copy holds only in-frame clones and misses some; the assay was immunoSEQ multiplex PCR. The sample has some 150,000 clones, approximately 70% seen once. Sequenced sample: PBMCs. The receptor source for this set is an older woman in good health and CMV-seropositive.

The J gene is TRBJ2-2, the V gene TRBV18; tentatively, D is TRBD1 (6 bases). Germline V gives CDR1 KGHSH, CDR2 LQKENI. The length of the CDR3 is 16 residues. V was pared by 3 bases and J by 5 bases, with 16 bases between. This chain's CDR3 is CASSPRSGGLTGELFF. The CDR3 DNA reads as TGTGCCAGCTCACCCCGTAGTGGGGGCCTGACCGGGGAGCTGTTTTTT.

This chain joins TRBV5-6 and TRBJ1-5; D is possibly TRBD1 (6 bases). This CDR3 comprises 14 residues. The V gene lost 1 base and the J gene lost 6 bases, with 11 bases spanning the gap. Per germline, CDR1 SGHDT and CDR2 YYEEEE. The CDR3 DNA reads TGTGCCAGCAGCTTGACAGGGATGGGTCAGCCCCAGCATTTT. Protein sequence: CASSLTGMGQPQHF. The full variable domain, rest sourced from reference TRBV5-6 and TRBJ1-5, is DAGVTQSPTHLIKTRGQQVTLRCSPKSGHDTVSWYQQALGQGPQFIFQYYEEEERQRGNFPDRFSGHQFPNYSSELNVNALLLGDSALYLCASSLTGMGQPQHFGDGTRLSIL.

The rearrangement joins TRBV18 to TRBJ1-2, with D possibly matching TRBD1 (6 bases). V was cut by 3 bases and J by 8 bases, with 19 bases left in between. There are 15 residues in the CDR3. Germline V gene lookup returns CDR1 KGHSH and CDR2 LQKENI. The CDR3 protein is CASSPRDTITGGYTF. Written as DNA, the CDR3 is TGTGCCAGCTCACCCCGGGACACTATAACGGGAGGCTACACCTTC.

DNA of the CDR3: TGTGCCAGCAGCTTAGCGGGAGGAACCTACGAGCAGTACTTC. Residues: CASSLAGGTYEQYF. The genes are TRBV11-2 and TRBJ2-7; TRBD2 matches at 7 bases. Germline trimming cut 1 base from V and 2 bases from J; bases unmatched to any gene: 2. Germline V gene sequence: CDR1 SGHAT, CDR2 FQNNGV. The CDR3 is 14 amino acids.

The chain carries TRBV25-1 and TRBJ1-2; D uncertain. Germline CDR1 reads MGHDK; CDR2 reads SYGVNS. There are 14 residues in the CDR3. Between the trimmed V and J ends, which lost 1 base and 0 bases, there was a span of 6 bases. The CDR3 DNA reads TGTGCCAGCAGTGAATGGGCGACTAACTATGGCTACACCTTC. Encoded protein: CASSEWATNYGYTF.

CDR3 residues: CASSLAEGPETQYF. The CDR3, as DNA: TGCGCCAGCAGCTTGGCCGAGGGTCCGGAGACCCAGTACTTC. The gene calls are TRBV5-1 and TRBJ2-5, with D perhaps TRBD2 (5 bases). The CDR3 has 14 residues. V was clipped by 0 bases and J by 5 bases, with 11 bases between them. In germline, CDR1 is SGHRS, CDR2 YFSETQ. The variable domain in full, with the rest retrieved from reference TRBV5-1 and TRBJ2-5, is KAGVTQTPRYLIKTRGQQVTLSCSPISGHRSVSWYQQTPGQGLQFLFEYFSETQRNKGNFPGRFSGRQFSNSRSEMNVSTLELGDSALYLCASSLAEGPETQYFGPGTRLLVL.

This chain connects TRBV28 to TRBJ2-2; TRBD2 agrees at 7 bases. The germline gives CDR1 MDHEN, CDR2 SYDVKM. V was clipped by 7 bases and J by 0 bases; unmatched bases: 5. The CDR3 has 15 amino acids. CDR3 coding DNA: TGTGCCAGCAAGATGGGGGGGACGAACACCGGGGAGCTGTTTTTT. This sequence encodes CASKMGGTNTGELFF.

This chain uses TRBV28 with TRBJ1-5, with 9 nucleotides matching TRBD1. Germline V CDR1 and CDR2: MDHEN, SYDVKM. This CDR3 has 16 residues. The V and J ends lost 2 bases and 9 bases, in that order; junction bases with no gene match: 11. The CDR3 loop reads CASSLSQGQGIPPQHF. The CDR3 DNA reads TGTGCCAGCAGTTTAAGTCAGGGACAGGGAATACCGCCCCAGCATTTT. The whole variable domain, remainder taken from reference TRBV28 and TRBJ1-5, is DVKVTQSSRYLVKRTGEKVFLECVQDMDHENMFWYRQDPGLGLRLIYFSYDVKMKEKGDIPEGYSVSREKKERFSLILESASTNQTSMYLCASSLSQGQGIPPQHFGDGTRLSIL.

The DNA of the CDR3 is TGTGCCAGCAGCTTAAAGCTCAAAACCCTGCACACAGATACGCAGTATTTT. Encoded protein: CASSLKLKTLHTDTQYF. The genes are TRBV7-9 and TRBJ2-3; D uncertain. The CDR3 has 17 amino acids. V lost 2 bases, J lost 2 bases, and 17 bases lay in between. Per the germline V gene, CDR1 is SEHNR and CDR2 is FQNEAQ (reference sequence).

The chain combines TRBV18 with TRBJ1-1; D is perhaps TRBD1 (5 bases). Trimming left V 0 bases short and J 7 bases short, with 12 bases between. The V gene's germline CDR1 is KGHSH and CDR2 LQKENI. This CDR3 has 14 amino acids. Here the CDR3 reads CASSPPQGSVEAFF. CDR3 nucleotides: TGTGCCAGCTCACCACCGCAGGGATCAGTTGAAGCTTTCTTT.

This clone was picked up one time. The CDR3 bases are TGCAGCGCGGGACTAGCGACAGATACGCAGTATTTT. Translated: CSAGLATDTQYF. The chain couples TRBV29-1 to TRBJ2-3, with 10 bases identical to TRBD2. This CDR3 spans 12 amino acids. Germline CDR1 SQVTM, CDR2 ANQGSEA. The V gene end was trimmed by 7 bases and the J gene end by 3 bases; junction bases not matched to a gene: 1.

V gene TRBV5-1 combines with J gene TRBJ1-4; 7 bases line up with TRBD1. In germline, CDR1 is SGHRS, CDR2 YFSETQ. J gave up 2 bases and V 2 bases, and 6 bases lay outside the gene matches. The CDR3 is made up of 16 amino acids. The CDR3 is CASSLQGRGTNEKLFF. DNA for the CDR3: TGCGCCAGCAGCTTACAGGGGCGCGGGACTAATGAAAAACTGTTTTTT.

This clone was seen only a few times. V usage is TRBV28 and J usage is TRBJ1-5; 7 nucleotides match TRBD1. Looked up from germline, CDR1 is MDHEN and CDR2 is SYDVKM. CDR3 length: 16 residues. With V trimmed by 9 bases and J by 0 bases, 11 bases remained unmatched. The CDR3, as DNA: TGTGCCAGTCCCCCCAGACAGGGCGATAGCAATCAGCCCCAGCATTTT. Translating gives CASPPRQGDSNQPQHF. Full variable domain (rest looked up from reference TRBV28 and TRBJ1-5): DVKVTQSSRYLVKRTGEKVFLECVQDMDHENMFWYRQDPGLGLRLIYFSYDVKMKEKGDIPEGYSVSREKKERFSLILESASTNQTSMYLCASPPRQGDSNQPQHFGDGTRLSIL.

The V gene is TRBV28, the J gene TRBJ1-4; no reliable D call. The CDR3 length is 14 residues. V lost 6 bases and J lost 0, with 8 bases in between. Looked up from germline, CDR1 is MDHEN and CDR2 is SYDVKM. Written as DNA, the CDR3 is TGTGCCAGCAGGTTCTACGCAACTAATGAAAAACTGTTTTTT. Translating it yields CASRFYATNEKLFF.

V gene TRBV6-5 combines with J gene TRBJ1-2; 8 bases align to TRBD1. This CDR3 region has 15 residues. CDR1 and CDR2 (germline): MNHEY, SVGAGI. The J segment lost 2 bases and the V segment lost 2 bases, leaving 4 bases of the junction unmatched. DNA of the CDR3: TGTGCCAGCAGTTACGGGGCAGGGGGCAACTATGGCTACACCTTC. It codes for CASSYGAGGNYGYTF.

This clone was seen only a few times. The chain recombines TRBV5-4 with TRBJ1-3, with 10 bases fitting TRBD1. The CDR3 covers 17 residues. Losses at the gene ends were 3 bases for V and 4 bases for J; bases not matched to a gene: 10. Germline V gene sequence: CDR1 SGHNT, CDR2 YYREEE (reference sequence). CDR3 protein: CASSWVGGQGTGNTIYF. The CDR3 region has the DNA TGTGCCAGCAGCTGGGTAGGGGGACAGGGGACCGGAAACACCATATATTTT.

The sample holds a few counts of this clone. V usage is TRBV29-1 and J usage is TRBJ1-1, with a weak D call TRBD1 (6 bases). This CDR3 contains 14 residues. V dropped 6 bases and J dropped 2 bases, with 16 bases sitting between them. Germline CDR1 reads SQVTM; CDR2 reads ANQGSEA. The CDR3 sequence is CSVMTGVHNTEAFF. DNA of the CDR3: TGCAGCGTCATGACAGGAGTTCATAACACTGAAGCTTTCTTT.

This chain uses TRBV5-8 with TRBJ2-5, with 8 bases that match TRBD1. V lost 4 bases and J lost 2; bases outside the gene matches: 7. In germline, CDR1 is SGHTS, CDR2 YDEGEE. The CDR3 sequence is 15 residues long. CDR3 sequence: CASSPSGTGQETQYF. In DNA, the CDR3 is TGTGCCAGCAGCCCATCCGGGACAGGACAAGAGACCCAGTACTTC.

The chain couples TRBV6-6 to TRBJ2-2, with a possible D match to TRBD1 (6 bases). The V gene lost 2 bases and the J gene lost 0 bases, with 7 bases spanning the gap. This CDR3 is built from 15 residues. The germline V gene has CDR1 MNHNY and CDR2 SVGAGI (reference sequence). CDR3 loop: CASSYGQSNTGELFF. The CDR3 coding sequence is TGTGCCAGCAGTTACGGACAGTCGAACACCGGGGAGCTGTTTTTT.

The chain joins TRBV5-6 to TRBJ2-7, with 9 bases that match TRBD2. V gave up 1 base and J gave up 1 base; unmatched junction bases: 12. CDR1 and CDR2 from the germline V gene are SGHDT and YYEEEE. This CDR3 has 18 residues. In DNA, the CDR3 is TGTGCCAGCAGCTTGATCGCGGGAGGGTTTACAGGATCCTACGAGCAGTACTTC. It translates to CASSLIAGGFTGSYEQYF.

V is TRBV10-2 and J is TRBJ2-7, with 11 bases that match TRBD2. The length of the CDR3 is 14 residues. Looked up from germline, CDR1 is WSHSY and CDR2 is SAAADI. Trimming cost V 6 bases and J 5 bases; bases outside gene matches: 6. The CDR3 region has the DNA TGCGCCAGCAGAACTAGCGGGAGTTCCAACGAGCAGTACTTC. This encodes CASRTSGSSNEQYF.

On this clone: The germline gene is not matched at one end of the junction; a read error may be the cause. This sequence joins TRBV28 and TRBJ1-5; D not certain. The CDR3 is made up of 12 amino acids. CDR1 and CDR2 (germline): MDHEN, SYDVKM. The CDR3 reads CASRGSDQPQHF. DNA for the CDR3: TGTGCCAGCAGGGGTAGCGATCAGCCCCAGCATTTT.

This rearrangement joins TRBV2 to TRBJ2-5; perhaps TRBD2 as D (7 bases). The CDR3 has 13 amino acids. The V and J ends lost 4 bases and 5 bases respectively, with 11 bases between them. The germline CDR1 and CDR2 sequences are SNHLY and FYNNEI. In DNA form, the CDR3 reads TGTGCCAGCAGTGTTCCGGGGGGCGAGACCCAGTACTTC. Translation: CASSVPGGETQYF.

This sequence joins TRBV29-1 and TRBJ2-2, with a tentative D call TRBD1 (6 bases). Germline CDR1 is SQVTM and CDR2 is ANQGSEA. The ends were cut back, 4 bases at V and 2 bases at J, with 14 bases in the middle. The CDR3 is made up of 15 amino acids. The CDR3 nucleotides are TGCAGCGTTGGCTCCGGGACAACTAACACCGGGGAGCTGTTTTTT. Its protein is CSVGSGTTNTGELFF.

The chain combines TRBV4-1 with TRBJ1-1, with D tentatively TRBD1 (5 bases). CDR1 and CDR2 from the germline V gene are MGHRA and YSYEKL. The CDR3 is made up of 18 amino acids. The V end lost 2 bases, the J end lost 1 base, and 20 bases lay between the germline ends. The DNA of the CDR3 is TGCGCCAGCAGCCAAAGGTCAGGGCTAAACCAGCGGAACACTGAAGCTTTCTTT. As protein: CASSQRSGLNQRNTEAFF.

V usage is TRBV11-2 and J usage is TRBJ2-1; tentatively, D is TRBD1 (6 bases). Germline CDR1 SGHAT, CDR2 FQNNGV. The CDR3 contains 13 residues. Between the trimmed V and J ends, which lost 11 bases and 9 bases, there was a span of 20 bases. CDR3: CACKTELGGEQFF. Written as DNA, the CDR3 is TGTGCCTGCAAGACCGAATTAGGGGGTGAGCAGTTCTTC.

The chain couples TRBV7-8 to TRBJ2-2, with TRBD2 matching over 9 bases. J gave up 1 base and V 5 bases, and 5 bases lay outside the gene matches. The CDR3 extends over 16 amino acids. CDR1 and CDR2 from the germline V gene are SGHVS and FQNEAQ. The CDR3 is CASSQVAGVNTGELFF. The CDR3 coding sequence is TGTGCCAGCAGCCAAGTAGCGGGAGTGAACACCGGGGAGCTGTTTTTT.